A single sample is the source of the 2 T cell receptor beta chains below, sequenced in a study of blood T cells in healthy people across ages. Primed by a sample-barcoded 5' primer and a J-beta primer mix, a second PCR proceeded for about 6 to 11 cycles. TCRdb processed the 5' RACE reads anew with MiXCR; each CDR3 protein has one entry. The repertoire holds fewer than 1,000,000 distinct CDR3 sequences, with around 45% as singletons. The specimen sequenced was blood. The receptors stem from a man older than 75 in good health.

DNA of the CDR3: TGTGCCAGCGCCCCCCAAGGATGGACAGATACGCAGTATTTT. It is translated as CASAPQGWTDTQYF. The J gene is TRBJ2-3, the V gene TRBV12-3 or TRBV12-4; D uncertain. CDR3 length equals 14 residues. V lost 8 bases and J lost 3, with 15 bases in between.

This clonotype appeared a few times. The V call is TRBV3-1, the J call TRBJ2-1; 12 bases are shared with TRBD2. Trimming at V came to 0 bases and at J to 4 bases, leaving 7 bases not matched to a gene. CDR1 is LGHDT and CDR2 is YNNKEL in the germline V gene (reference sequence). CDR3 length: 18 amino acids. This CDR3 is CASSQEGGGLAGYNEQFF. In DNA, the CDR3 is TGTGCCAGCAGCCAAGAGGGGGGGGGACTAGCGGGTTACAATGAGCAGTTCTTC.